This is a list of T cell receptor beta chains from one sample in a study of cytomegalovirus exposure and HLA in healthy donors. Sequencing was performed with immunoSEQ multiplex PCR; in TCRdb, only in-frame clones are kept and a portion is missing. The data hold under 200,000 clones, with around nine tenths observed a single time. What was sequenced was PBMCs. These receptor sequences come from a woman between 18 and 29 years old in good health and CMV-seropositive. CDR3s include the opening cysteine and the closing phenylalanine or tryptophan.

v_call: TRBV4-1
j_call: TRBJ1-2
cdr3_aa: CASSQVSRAGYTF

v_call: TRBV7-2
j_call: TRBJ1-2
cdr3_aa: CASSPGQGIGYGYTF

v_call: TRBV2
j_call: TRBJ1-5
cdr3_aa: CASSEINQPQHF

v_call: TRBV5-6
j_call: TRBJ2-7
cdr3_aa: CASSLGQYEQYF

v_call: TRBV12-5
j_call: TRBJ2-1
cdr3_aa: CASGDRGPNEQFF

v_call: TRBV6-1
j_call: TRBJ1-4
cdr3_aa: CASSRPGQGGKLFF

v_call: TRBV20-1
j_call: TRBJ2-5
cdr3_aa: CSILRQETQYF

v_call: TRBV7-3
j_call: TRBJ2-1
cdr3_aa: CASSLGTSGTGQFF

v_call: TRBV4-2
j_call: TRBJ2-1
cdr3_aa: CASSQDSAGGYNEQFF

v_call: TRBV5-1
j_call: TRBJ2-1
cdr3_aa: CASSPTGGPNNEQFF

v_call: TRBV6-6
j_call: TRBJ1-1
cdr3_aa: CASSYSLDRGSPEAFF

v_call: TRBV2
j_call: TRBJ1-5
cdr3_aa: CASNQGNQPQHF

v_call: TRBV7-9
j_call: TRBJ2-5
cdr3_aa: CASRPRAGQTSGETQYF

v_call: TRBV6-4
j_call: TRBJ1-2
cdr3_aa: CASTHRAPFNYGYTF